This T cell receptor (beta chain) was captured in a study of neurological immune-mediated disorders. Findings of the study overall: The absence of any CDR3 amino acid sequence shared by expanded clones across subjects suggests that repertoires were private in all groups.

This clonotype was seen at least ten times. Its specificity is not known. CDR1 is MRHNA and CDR2 is SNTAGT in the germline V gene. V lost 4 bases, J lost 4 bases, and 12 bases lay in between. The CDR3 covers 14 residues. 5'RACE with 10-nucleotide random UMIs generated the cDNA. Via MiXCR, TCRdb re-called the 5' RACE reads, giving one row per CDR3 protein. The top ten hold approximately 15% of the sample, which has tens of thousands of distinct CDR3 sequences, roughly 18% seen once. Healthy controls comprised blood bank volunteers in Maryland, USA. The unsorted libraries were prepared from 2 million PBMCs (stored at -80 C).

The sequence was obtained from a woman between 40 and 50 years old in good health. This chain joins TRBV6-4 and TRBJ2-3, with a weak D call TRBD1 (6 bases). The sequencing input was PBMCs. This CDR3 is CASSAQGPSDTQYF. The CDR3 DNA follows: TGTGCCAGCAGTGCCCAGGGGCCCTCAGATACGCAGTATTTT.